This record concerns one TCR beta chain sequence. Original processing notes: Amplified reference gene primers provided the basis for estimating nucleated cell counts. Method: immunoSEQ multiplex PCR; TCRdb's copy keeps in-frame clones and lacks some. The V and J calls and the clone size are those of that table, but D and trimming were determined from the DNA. Here the sample spans 250,000 or so clones, about nine tenths being singletons. The data originate from a study of blood T cell repertoires in COVID-19. The wider study: PBMCs, B-cell-depleted T cells, or T cells provided the cDNA or gDNA that made up the material.

This clonotype was obtained from a man aged 25 to 40 with COVID-19, enrolled during active disease. The sequencing sample was made of peripheral blood.

Written as DNA, the CDR3 is TGTGCCAGCAGTCCAGGGGAAGGGAGGGCCCAGCATTTT. It translates to CASSPGEGRAQHF. The chain is built from TRBV14 and TRBJ1-5, with a possible D match to TRBD1 (6 bases). The germline CDR1 and CDR2 sequences are SGHDN and FVKESK. The CDR3 runs to 13 residues. Trimming took off 6 bases at V and 11 bases at J, with 17 bases between the two ends. The full variable domain, its missing parts supplied by reference TRBV14 and TRBJ1-5, is EAGVTQFPSHSVIEKGQTVTLRCDPISGHDNLYWYRRVMGKEIKFLLHFVKESKQDESGMPNNRFLAERTGGTYSTLKVQPAELEDSGVYFCASSPGEGRAQHFGDGTRLSIL.